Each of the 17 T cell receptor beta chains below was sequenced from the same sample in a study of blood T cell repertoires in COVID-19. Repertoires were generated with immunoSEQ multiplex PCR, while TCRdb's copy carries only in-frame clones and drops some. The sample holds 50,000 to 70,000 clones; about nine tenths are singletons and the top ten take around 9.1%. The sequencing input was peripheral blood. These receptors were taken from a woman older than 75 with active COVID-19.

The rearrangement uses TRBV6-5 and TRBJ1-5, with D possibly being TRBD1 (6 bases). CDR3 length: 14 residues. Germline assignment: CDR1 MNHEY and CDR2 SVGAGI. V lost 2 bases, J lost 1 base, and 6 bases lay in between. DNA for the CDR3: TGTGCCAGCAGTTACGGACAGAGCAATCAGCCCCAGCATTTT. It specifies CASSYGQSNQPQHF.

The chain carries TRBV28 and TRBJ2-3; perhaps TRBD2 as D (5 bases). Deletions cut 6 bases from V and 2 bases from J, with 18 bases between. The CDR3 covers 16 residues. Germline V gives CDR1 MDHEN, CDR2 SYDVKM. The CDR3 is CASSTPSGSHTDTQYF. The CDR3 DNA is TGTGCCAGCAGCACACCCTCGGGATCTCACACAGATACGCAGTATTTT.

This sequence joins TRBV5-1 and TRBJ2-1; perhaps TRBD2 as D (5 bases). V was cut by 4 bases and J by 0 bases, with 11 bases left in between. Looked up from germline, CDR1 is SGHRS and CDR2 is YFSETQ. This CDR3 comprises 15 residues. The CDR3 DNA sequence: TGCGCCAGCAGCCCGGGGATTAGCTCCTACAATGAGCAGTTCTTC. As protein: CASSPGISSYNEQFF.

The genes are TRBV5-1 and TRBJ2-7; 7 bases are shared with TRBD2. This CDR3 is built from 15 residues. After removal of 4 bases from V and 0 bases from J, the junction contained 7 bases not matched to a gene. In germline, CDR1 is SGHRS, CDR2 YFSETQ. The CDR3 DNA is TGCGCCAGCAGCCCCCGGCTAGCGGACTCCTACGAGCAGTACTTC. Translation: CASSPRLADSYEQYF.

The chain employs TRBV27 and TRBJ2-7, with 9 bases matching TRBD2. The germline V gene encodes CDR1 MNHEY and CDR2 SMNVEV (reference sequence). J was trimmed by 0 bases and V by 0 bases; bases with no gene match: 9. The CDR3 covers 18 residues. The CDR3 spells CASSLSQREARSSYEQYF. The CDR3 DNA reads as TGTGCCAGCAGTTTATCCCAGCGGGAGGCCAGGAGCTCCTACGAGCAGTACTTC.

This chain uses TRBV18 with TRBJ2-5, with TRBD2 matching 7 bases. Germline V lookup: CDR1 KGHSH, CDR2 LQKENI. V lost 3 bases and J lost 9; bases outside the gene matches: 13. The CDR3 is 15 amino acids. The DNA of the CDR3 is TGTGCCAGCTCACCTTCTAAGGGGCGCGGGAGTGCCCAGTACTTC. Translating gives CASSPSKGRGSAQYF.

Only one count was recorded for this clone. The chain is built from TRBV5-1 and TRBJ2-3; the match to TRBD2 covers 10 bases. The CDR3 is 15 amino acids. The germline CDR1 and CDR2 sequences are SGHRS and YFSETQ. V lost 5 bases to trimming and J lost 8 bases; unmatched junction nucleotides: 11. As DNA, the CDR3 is TGCGCCAGCAGGGTAGCGGGGGGCAGGGGAGCTACGCAGTATTTT. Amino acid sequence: CASRVAGGRGATQYF.

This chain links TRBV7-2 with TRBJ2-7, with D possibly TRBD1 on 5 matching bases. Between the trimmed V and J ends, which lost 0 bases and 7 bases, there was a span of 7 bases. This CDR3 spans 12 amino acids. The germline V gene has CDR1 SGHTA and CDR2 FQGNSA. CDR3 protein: CASSLARGEQYF. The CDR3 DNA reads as TGTGCCAGCAGCTTAGCAAGGGGAGAGCAGTACTTC. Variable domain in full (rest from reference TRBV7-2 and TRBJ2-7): GAGVSQSPSNKVTEKGKDVELRCDPISGHTALYWYRQSLGQGLEFLIYFQGNSAPDKSGLPSDRFSAERTGGSVSTLTIQRTQQEDSAVYLCASSLARGEQYFGPGTRLTVT.

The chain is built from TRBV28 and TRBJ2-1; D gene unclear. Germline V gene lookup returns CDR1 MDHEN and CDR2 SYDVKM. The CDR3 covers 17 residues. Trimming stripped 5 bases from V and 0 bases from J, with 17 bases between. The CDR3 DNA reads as TGTGCCAGCAGTCCCACCTTAGGTTCTAGCTCCTACAATGAGCAGTTCTTC. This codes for CASSPTLGSSSYNEQFF.

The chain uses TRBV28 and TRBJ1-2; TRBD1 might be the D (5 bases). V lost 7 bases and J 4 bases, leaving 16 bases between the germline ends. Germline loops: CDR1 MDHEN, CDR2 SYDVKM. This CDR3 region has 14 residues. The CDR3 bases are TGTGCCAGCAATTTGGGGGAGGAGCTCTATGGCTACACCTTC. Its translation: CASNLGEELYGYTF.

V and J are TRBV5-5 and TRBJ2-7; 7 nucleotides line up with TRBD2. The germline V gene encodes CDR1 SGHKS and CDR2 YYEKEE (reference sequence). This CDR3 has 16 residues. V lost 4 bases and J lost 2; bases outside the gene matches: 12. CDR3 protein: CASSPEAGRIAYEQYF. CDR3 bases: TGTGCCAGCAGCCCGGAAGCGGGGAGGATAGCCTACGAGCAGTACTTC.

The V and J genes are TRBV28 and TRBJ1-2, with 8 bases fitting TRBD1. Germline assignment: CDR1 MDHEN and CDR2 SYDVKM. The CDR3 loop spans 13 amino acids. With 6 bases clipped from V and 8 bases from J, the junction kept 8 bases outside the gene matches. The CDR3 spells CASSRRTGLGYTF. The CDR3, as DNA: TGTGCCAGCAGCCGGAGGACAGGGCTGGGCTACACCTTC.

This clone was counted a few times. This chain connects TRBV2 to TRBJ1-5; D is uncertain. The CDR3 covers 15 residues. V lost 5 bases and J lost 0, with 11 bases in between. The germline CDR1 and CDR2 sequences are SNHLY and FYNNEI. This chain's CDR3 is CASSHRETSNQPQHF. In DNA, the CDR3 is TGTGCCAGCAGTCACCGGGAAACTAGCAATCAGCCCCAGCATTTT.

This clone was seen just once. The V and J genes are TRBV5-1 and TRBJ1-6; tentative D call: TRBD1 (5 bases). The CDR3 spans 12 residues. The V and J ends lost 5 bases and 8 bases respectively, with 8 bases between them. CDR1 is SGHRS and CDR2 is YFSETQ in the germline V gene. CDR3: CASRRGDSPLHF. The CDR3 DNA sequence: TGCGCCAGCAGACGGGGGGATTCACCCCTCCACTTT.

The CDR3 loop reads CASSLEGQGAETQYF. The CDR3 DNA reads TGCGCCAGCAGCTTGGAGGGACAGGGGGCTGAGACCCAGTACTTC. The V call is TRBV5-1, the J call TRBJ2-5, with TRBD1 matching 12 bases. CDR1 and CDR2 (germline): SGHRS, YFSETQ. The V gene end was trimmed by 0 bases and the J gene end by 5 bases; junction bases not matched to a gene: 2. This CDR3 comprises 15 residues.

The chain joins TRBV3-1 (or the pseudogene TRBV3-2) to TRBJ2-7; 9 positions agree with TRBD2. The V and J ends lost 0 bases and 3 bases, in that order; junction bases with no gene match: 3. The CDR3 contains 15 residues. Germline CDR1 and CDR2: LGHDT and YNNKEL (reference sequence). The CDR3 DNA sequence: TGTGCCAGCAGCCAAGACGCTAGCGGGGTCTACGAGCAGTACGTC. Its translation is CASSQDASGVYEQYV.

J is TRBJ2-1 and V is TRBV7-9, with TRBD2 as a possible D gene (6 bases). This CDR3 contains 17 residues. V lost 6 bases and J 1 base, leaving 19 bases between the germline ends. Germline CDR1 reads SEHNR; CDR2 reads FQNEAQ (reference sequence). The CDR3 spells CASRGGESGRSYNEQFF. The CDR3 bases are TGTGCCAGCAGGGGGGGAGAAAGTGGGCGTTCCTACAATGAGCAGTTCTTC.